This T cell receptor (beta chain) was captured in a study of cytomegalovirus exposure and HLA in healthy donors. Study overall: HLA-typed donors were the source of about 85 million unique TCRs, which an early data release held. Study-wide points: In vitro work confirmed that three CMV-associated chains recognize CMV antigens. When analyzed later, a missense DCLRE1C variant was found to be linked to TCR beta V- and J-gene trimming. An Asian-associated ancestry cluster reportedly showed fewer N-insertions than the approximately 650-donor mean in a later analysis.

The CDR3 is made up of 13 amino acids. Trimming removed 3 bases from V and 5 bases from J, with 10 bases in between. Per germline, CDR1 SEHNR and CDR2 FQNEAQ (reference sequence). The PCR had 60 Vbeta and 13 Jbeta primers. Here immunoSEQ multiplex PCR was the method, and the copy in TCRdb shows in-frame clones only, minus some. The repertoire holds some 120,000 clones, over 60% seen once, with about 3% in the top ten. This clone showed up just a few times. Its target is unknown. What was sequenced was PBMCs. The clonotype was recovered from a man aged 25 to 45 in good health and CMV-seronegative. J is TRBJ1-1 and V is TRBV7-9, with D unclear. DNA for the CDR3: TGTGCCAGCAGCTTCCCGCCGGGGACTGAAGCTTTCTTT. Translating it yields CASSFPPGTEAFF.